The 25 T cell receptor beta chains reported below all come from one sample, sequenced in a study of radiotherapy plus CTLA-4 blockade in lung cancer. Repertoires were generated with immunoSEQ multiplex PCR, while TCRdb's copy carries only in-frame clones and drops some. This sample has 90,000 to 100,000 clones; roughly 88% occur once, and the top ten carry 4% to 6%. This material consisted of peripheral blood, taken from a patient treated with radiotherapy plus ipilimumab. The receptors here all came from a human donor with non-small cell lung cancer that progressed on radiotherapy plus ipilimumab.

DNA of the CDR3: TGCGCCAGCAGTCAATCGGGGGAGGGGAGCACTGAAGCTTTCTTT. Its protein product is CASSQSGEGSTEAFF. The rearrangement uses TRBV23-1 and TRBJ1-1, with D perhaps TRBD1 (5 bases). TRBV23-1 is reported as an ORF; its role is uncertain. V lost 0 bases and J lost 4, with 12 bases in between. CDR3 length: 15 residues.

The chain carries TRBV5-1 and TRBJ2-1; 10 bases map to TRBD1. J lost 6 bases, V lost 3 bases, and 6 bases had no gene match. Germline CDR1 and CDR2: SGHRS and YFSETQ. The CDR3 spans 15 residues. CDR3 loop: CASSSRDRGSNEQFF. The CDR3 DNA reads as TGCGCCAGCAGCTCCCGGGACAGGGGCTCCAATGAGCAGTTCTTC.

This CDR3 is CASTPRGDGTEAFF. The CDR3, as DNA: TGCGCCAGCACCCCCAGGGGCGATGGCACTGAAGCTTTCTTT. The chain combines TRBV5-1 with TRBJ1-1; tentatively, D is TRBD1 (6 bases). Trimming took off 6 bases at V and 4 bases at J, with 16 bases between the two ends. Germline loops: CDR1 SGHRS, CDR2 YFSETQ. The CDR3 is made up of 14 amino acids.

This clone is a singleton in its sample. The chain uses TRBV6-5 and TRBJ1-4, with D uncertain. This CDR3 contains 14 residues. Between the trimmed V and J ends, which lost 2 bases and 5 bases, there was a span of 9 bases. Germline V gives CDR1 MNHEY, CDR2 SVGAGI. The CDR3 DNA reads TGTGCCAGCAGTTACGGAGGGTCCAATGAAAAACTGTTTTTT. It codes for CASSYGGSNEKLFF.

The sample holds one count of this clone. The chain recombines TRBV6-1 with TRBJ1-3, with D possibly being TRBD1 (6 bases). V lost 11 bases and J 1 base, leaving 12 bases between the germline ends. This CDR3 has 13 amino acids. The germline CDR1 and CDR2 sequences are MNHNS and SASEGT. CDR3: CAGGSGSGNTIYF. CDR3 in DNA: TGTGCCGGGGGCTCCGGATCTGGAAACACCATATATTTT.

The table lists this clone with a count of one. The chain employs TRBV9 and TRBJ2-3; TRBD2 aligns across 8 bases. CDR1 and CDR2 (germline): SGDLS, YYNGEE. The CDR3 runs to 15 residues. The V gene end was trimmed by 4 bases and the J gene end by 3 bases; junction bases not matched to a gene: 7. CDR3 sequence: CASSLYSGMTDTQYF. The CDR3 nucleotides are TGTGCCAGCAGCTTATATAGCGGGATGACAGATACGCAGTATTTT. Drawing the rest from reference TRBV9 and TRBJ2-3, the complete variable domain is DSGVTQTPKHLITATGQRVTLRCSPRSGDLSVYWYQQSLDQGLQFLIQYYNGEERAKGNILERFSAQQFPDLHSELNLSSLELGDSALYFCASSLYSGMTDTQYFGPGTRLTVL.

This chain joins TRBV6-5 and TRBJ2-7; D gene uncertain. Germline assignment: CDR1 MNHEY and CDR2 SVGAGI. The V gene lost 2 bases and the J gene lost 3 bases, with 8 bases spanning the gap. This CDR3 is built from 13 residues. DNA for the CDR3: TGTGCCAGCAGTTACAGTAGGGACTACGAGCAGTACTTC. Its translation is CASSYSRDYEQYF.

This clone was found once. This rearrangement joins TRBV10-2 to TRBJ2-2, with D unclear. There are 15 residues in the CDR3. Trimming left V 4 bases short and J 0 bases short, with 9 bases between. In germline, CDR1 is WSHSY, CDR2 SAAADI. CDR3 nucleotides: TGCGCCAGCAGTGTCACGCAATCGAACACCGGGGAGCTGTTTTTT. It yields the protein CASSVTQSNTGELFF.

The chain uses TRBV2 and TRBJ2-7; D uncertain. The V and J ends lost 7 bases and 4 bases respectively, with 8 bases between them. The germline gives CDR1 SNHLY, CDR2 FYNNEI. The CDR3 has 11 residues. The DNA of the CDR3 is TGTGCCAGCAATACCCTTTACGAGCAGTACTTC. This codes for CASNTLYEQYF.

The chain employs TRBV14 and TRBJ1-1; D call uncertain. The germline V gene has CDR1 SGHDN and CDR2 FVKESK. The CDR3 totals 13 residues. The V end lost 4 bases, the J end lost 1 base, and 7 bases lay between the germline ends. CDR3 in amino acids: CASSPQPNTEAFF. In DNA, the CDR3 is TGTGCCAGCAGCCCCCAACCGAACACTGAAGCTTTCTTT.

The chain uses TRBV11-3 and TRBJ1-2, with D possibly being TRBD1 (5 bases). The CDR3 extends over 14 amino acids. Deletions cut 1 base from V and 6 bases from J, with 12 bases between. The germline gives CDR1 SGHNT, CDR2 YENEEA. For the CDR3, the DNA is TGTGCCAGCAGCTTAGGGGGGAATAGTAATGGCTACACCTTC. Its translation is CASSLGGNSNGYTF.

This clone was seen a single time. V is TRBV5-6 and J is TRBJ2-3; 8 nucleotides line up with TRBD1. The V and J ends lost 2 bases and 4 bases, in that order; junction bases with no gene match: 9. The CDR3 has 16 amino acids. CDR1 is SGHDT, CDR2 YYEEEE, per germline. DNA of the CDR3: TGTGCCAGCAGCTTACCGGGACAGGTCGATTCAGATACGCAGTATTTT. Protein sequence: CASSLPGQVDSDTQYF.

The J gene is TRBJ2-7, the V gene TRBV5-5; no clear D. Germline CDR1 and CDR2: SGHKS and YYEKEE (reference sequence). V lost 0 bases and J lost 0, with 4 bases in between. CDR3 length: 13 amino acids. Here the CDR3 DNA reads TGTGCCAGCAGCTTGGCAGTCTCCTACGAGCAGTACTTC. It encodes CASSLAVSYEQYF.

This chain uses TRBV5-1 with TRBJ2-2; 11 nucleotides match TRBD2. Trimming cost V 6 bases and J 3 bases; bases outside gene matches: 4. The CDR3 covers 15 residues. Germline assignment: CDR1 SGHRS and CDR2 YFSETQ. Here the CDR3 DNA reads TGCGCCAGCACCATACTAGCGGGAGACACCGGGGAGCTGTTTTTT. It yields the protein CASTILAGDTGELFF. Full variable domain (outside the CDR3, taken from reference TRBV5-1 and TRBJ2-2): KAGVTQTPRYLIKTRGQQVTLSCSPISGHRSVSWYQQTPGQGLQFLFEYFSETQRNKGNFPGRFSGRQFSNSRSEMNVSTLELGDSALYLCASTILAGDTGELFFGEGSRLTVL.

This sequence joins TRBV19 and TRBJ1-5; D is undetermined. V shed 0 bases and J shed 4 bases, with 7 bases lying between them. The CDR3 is made up of 14 amino acids. Germline V CDR1 and CDR2: LNHDA, SQIVND (reference sequence). For the CDR3, the DNA is TGTGCCAGTAGTATAGATCGTGAAAATCAGCCCCAGCATTTT. This sequence encodes CASSIDRENQPQHF.

This rearrangement joins TRBV6-5 to TRBJ2-6; tentative D call: TRBD2 (5 bases). V was clipped by 7 bases and J by 4 bases, with 14 bases between them. CDR1 and CDR2 (germline): MNHEY, SVGAGI. This CDR3 is built from 15 residues. DNA for the CDR3: TGTGCCAGCAAGGACGAGGGCTCAGGGGCCAACGTCCTGACTTTC. This gives the protein CASKDEGSGANVLTF.

The chain couples TRBV2 to TRBJ2-1; no clear D gene. V lost 1 base, J lost 2 bases, and 6 bases lay in between. Germline V gives CDR1 SNHLY, CDR2 FYNNEI. The CDR3 covers 14 residues. The CDR3 nucleotides are TGTGCCAGCAGTGAAGACTATCCCTACAATGAGCAGTTCTTC. Encoded protein: CASSEDYPYNEQFF.

The sample holds a few counts of this clone. This chain's CDR3 is CASSPSGGNQPQHF. CDR3 nucleotide sequence: TGTGCCAGCAGCCCCTCGGGGGGCAATCAGCCCCAGCATTTT. The rearrangement joins TRBV7-9 to TRBJ1-5; TRBD1 might be the D (5 bases). This CDR3 is 14 amino acids long. Trimming stripped 5 bases from V and 2 bases from J, with 10 bases between. Germline CDR1 is SEHNR and CDR2 is FQNEAQ (reference sequence).

The chain has TRBV19 and TRBJ2-3; maybe TRBD1 (6 bases). Looked up from germline, CDR1 is LNHDA and CDR2 is SQIVND (reference sequence). Trimming left V 5 bases short and J 7 bases short, with 22 bases between. The CDR3 has 16 residues. CDR3 coding DNA: TGTGCCAGTAGTCCCCCAGGGGCCGGCCAGCCGAATACGCAGTATTTT. It specifies CASSPPGAGQPNTQYF. The full variable domain, in which reference TRBV19 and TRBJ2-3 provide the parts outside the CDR3, is DGGITQSPKYLFRKEGQNVTLSCEQNLNHDAMYWYRQDPGQGLRLIYYSQIVNDFQKGDIAEGYSVSREKKESFPLTVTSAQKNPTAFYLCASSPPGAGQPNTQYFGPGTRLTVL.

This clone has more than one count but fewer than ten. The chain combines TRBV6-1 with TRBJ2-5; 7 nucleotides match TRBD2. The CDR3 has 16 residues. CDR1 is MNHNS, CDR2 SASEGT, per germline. V shed 0 bases and J 2 bases; nucleotides not matched to a gene: 6. The DNA for the CDR3 is TGTGCCAGCAGTGAAGCTGGCGCGGGGGTTCAAGAGACCCAGTACTTC. It encodes CASSEAGAGVQETQYF.

The chain combines TRBV12-5 with TRBJ1-2, with a possible D match to TRBD1 (6 bases). The V gene lost 6 bases and the J gene lost 4 bases, with 15 bases spanning the gap. In germline, CDR1 is LGHNT, CDR2 FRNRAP. CDR3 length: 14 amino acids. For the CDR3, the DNA is TGTGCTAGTGGGGGAGAGGGGGTTAGCTATGGCTACACCTTC. Amino acid sequence: CASGGEGVSYGYTF. Based on the CDR3 plus reference TRBV12-5 and TRBJ1-2, the full variable domain is DARVTQTPRHKVTEMGQEVTMRCQPILGHNTVFWYRQTMMQGLELLAYFRNRAPLDDSGMPKDRFSAEMPDATLATLKIQPSEPRDSAVYFCASGGEGVSYGYTFGSGTRLTVV.

This clone has just a few counts. The chain couples TRBV7-9 to TRBJ2-7; TRBD2 matches at 7 bases. Germline-derived CDR1 and CDR2 are SEHNR and FQNEAQ (reference sequence). The CDR3 extends over 16 amino acids. Trimming at V came to 3 bases and at J to 1 base, leaving 9 bases not matched to a gene. The CDR3 nucleotides read TGTGCCAGCAGCTTCCTCGGCGGGAGTGGATCCTACGAGCAGTACTTC. Protein: CASSFLGGSGSYEQYF.

In this sample, this clone turned up a few times. In DNA form, the CDR3 reads TGTGCCAGCAGCTCCACTAACCGGGACAGGGTTATCGGTGGGGAGCTGTTTTTT. Residues: CASSSTNRDRVIGGELFF. This chain links TRBV5-5 with TRBJ2-2; 9 bases line up with TRBD1. This CDR3 has 18 residues. The trim removed 3 bases at V and 8 bases at J, leaving 17 bases unmatched. Germline V CDR1 and CDR2: SGHKS, YYEKEE (reference sequence).

This clone appeared a few times. The chain recombines TRBV5-1 with TRBJ2-7, with a tentative D call TRBD1 (5 bases). Germline V lookup: CDR1 SGHRS, CDR2 YFSETQ. The CDR3 is 14 residues long. Trimming shortened V by 4 bases and J by 4 bases, and 15 bases separated the two germline ends. CDR3 sequence: CASSQPQTGYEQYF. Written as DNA, the CDR3 is TGCGCCAGCAGCCAACCCCAAACAGGATACGAGCAGTACTTC.

The chain carries TRBV5-6 and TRBJ1-2; the D gene is possibly TRBD1 (5 bases). The V gene's germline CDR1 is SGHDT and CDR2 YYEEEE. This CDR3 spans 17 amino acids. The ends were cut back, 0 bases at V and 4 bases at J, with 19 bases in the middle. The CDR3 region is CASSLAGAAGVVYGYTF. CDR3 DNA sequence: TGTGCCAGCAGCTTGGCTGGGGCTGCGGGGGTGGTCTATGGCTACACCTTC. Drawing the rest from reference TRBV5-6 and TRBJ1-2, the complete variable domain is DAGVTQSPTHLIKTRGQQVTLRCSPKSGHDTVSWYQQALGQGPQFIFQYYEEEERQRGNFPDRFSGHQFPNYSSELNVNALLLGDSALYLCASSLAGAAGVVYGYTFGSGTRLTVV.